Each of the 14 T cell receptor beta chains below was sequenced from the same sample in a study of T cells after posttransplantation cyclophosphamide. Sequencing was performed with immunoSEQ multiplex PCR; in TCRdb, only in-frame clones are kept and a portion is missing. Recorded here are about 34,000 clones, with no singletons, and the ten leading clones hold less than 7.5%. Specimen: PBMCs. Receptor source: a woman aged 45-65 years in good health and a related stem cell transplant donor.

This clone came up a few times. The CDR3 spells CASSRGLLAGTRGTQYF. CDR3 bases: TGTGCCAGCTCCCGGGGCCTACTAGCGGGGACTCGGGGTACGCAGTATTTT. This chain uses TRBV9 with TRBJ2-3, with TRBD2 matching over 10 bases. CDR1 SGDLS and CDR2 YYNGEE come from the germline V gene. The CDR3 runs 17 residues. V lost 7 bases, J lost 8 bases, and 19 bases stayed unmatched.

By share, this clone ranks as medium-sized. V is TRBV19 and J is TRBJ2-1; tentative D call: TRBD2 (6 bases). This CDR3 spans 13 amino acids. The ends were cut back, 5 bases at V and 4 bases at J, with 9 bases in the middle. Per the germline V gene, CDR1 is LNHDA and CDR2 is SQIVND (reference sequence). CDR3 in DNA: TGTGCCAGTAGTGGGGACTTATACAATGAGCAGTTCTTC. Protein product: CASSGDLYNEQFF.

The chain is built from TRBV9 and TRBJ2-7; 13 bases fit TRBD2. Germline V gives CDR1 SGDLS, CDR2 YYNGEE. The length of the CDR3 is 15 residues. Unmatched junction bases numbered 0, after V lost 0 bases and J lost 3 bases. CDR3 region: CASSVGTSGSYEQYF. The CDR3 DNA reads TGTGCCAGCAGCGTAGGGACTAGCGGGAGCTACGAGCAGTACTTC.

This clone was detected only a few times. The V gene is TRBV4-1, the J gene TRBJ1-6; the match to TRBD1 covers 8 bases. The V gene end was trimmed by 1 base and the J gene end by 3 bases; junction bases not matched to a gene: 2. CDR1 is MGHRA, CDR2 YSYEKL, per germline. This CDR3 has 16 amino acids. In nucleotides, the CDR3 is TGCGCCAGCAGCCAAGTAACAGGGGGCTATAATTCACCCCTCCACTTT. This codes for CASSQVTGGYNSPLHF.

This clone has a count of ten or more. V gene TRBV7-3 combines with J gene TRBJ1-1; no firm D call. Germline CDR1 and CDR2: SGHTA and FQGTGA. The V end lost 3 bases, the J end lost 1 base, and 9 bases lay between the germline ends. CDR3 length: 14 residues. The CDR3 DNA follows: TGTGCCAGCAGCTTGAGTCCCGGGAACACTGAAGCTTTCTTT. The encoded protein is CASSLSPGNTEAFF.

The genes are TRBV7-3 and TRBJ2-2, with TRBD2 matching 8 bases. Germline CDR1 reads SGHTA; CDR2 reads FQGTGA. V shed 6 bases, J shed 6 bases, and the junction held 3 bases outside the gene matches. The CDR3 has 13 residues. The chain's CDR3 is CASRNSGAGELFF. Written as DNA, the CDR3 is TGTGCCAGCAGAAATAGCGGGGCCGGGGAGCTGTTTTTT.

This clone appeared many times. The genes are TRBV7-9 and TRBJ2-7; TRBD2 aligns across 9 bases. The CDR3 has 15 amino acids. Germline V gene lookup returns CDR1 SEHNR and CDR2 FQNEAQ (reference sequence). The V gene end was trimmed by 4 bases and the J gene end by 3 bases; junction bases not matched to a gene: 7. CDR3: CASSSDLAGRYEQYF. DNA of the CDR3: TGTGCCAGCAGCTCCGACCTAGCGGGACGCTACGAGCAGTACTTC.

This clone was counted at least ten times. This rearrangement joins TRBV7-3 to TRBJ2-7; 7 bases match TRBD2. The CDR3 extends over 14 amino acids. V shed 3 bases and J 2 bases; nucleotides not matched to a gene: 4. Germline CDR1 is SGHTA and CDR2 is FQGTGA. The CDR3 DNA sequence: TGTGCCAGCAGCTTTGGGGGGGATACCTACGAGCAGTACTTC. This codes for CASSFGGDTYEQYF.

This clone appeared many times. The V and J genes are TRBV6-5 and TRBJ2-2; D not resolved. The CDR3 totals 11 residues. Per germline, CDR1 MNHEY and CDR2 SVGAGI. V shed 6 bases and J shed 10 bases, with 9 bases lying between them. CDR3 in amino acids: CASRGPQELFF. In DNA form, the CDR3 reads TGTGCCAGCAGGGGCCCCCAGGAGCTGTTTTTT.

This clone was seen ten or more times. The genes are TRBV10-3 and TRBJ2-7; no definite D call. CDR1 is ENHRY and CDR2 is SYGVKD in the germline V gene. This CDR3 has 13 residues. V lost 4 bases and J lost 7, with 14 bases in between. In DNA form, the CDR3 reads TGTGCCATCAGTGGCGCAGGAAATAAGGAGCAGTACTTC. This gives the protein CAISGAGNKEQYF.

This clone appeared many times. V is TRBV7-9 and J is TRBJ2-7; 9 bases are a match to TRBD1. The CDR3 loop spans 15 amino acids. Trimming cost V 1 base and J 5 bases; bases outside gene matches: 6. Germline V CDR1 and CDR2: SEHNR, FQNEAQ (reference sequence). Here the CDR3 DNA reads TGTGCCAGCAGCTTAGGTGGGGACAGGGCGAACGAGCAGTACTTC. This codes for CASSLGGDRANEQYF.

This clone was seen many times. V usage is TRBV5-4 and J usage is TRBJ2-7; D remains unclear. The CDR3 contains 13 residues. CDR1 and CDR2 from the germline V gene are SGHNT and YYREEE (reference sequence). V lost 0 bases and J 6 bases, leaving 10 bases between the germline ends. The CDR3, as DNA: TGTGCCAGCAGCTTGGGGTTAGCTGGCGAGCAGTACTTC. Its protein product is CASSLGLAGEQYF.

This clone was counted ten times or more. V is TRBV27 and J is TRBJ1-1; tentatively, D is TRBD1 (5 bases). Germline lookup yields CDR1 MNHEY and CDR2 SMNVEV (reference sequence). The CDR3 consists of 15 residues. The germline V and J ends were trimmed by 6 bases and 0 bases, with 14 bases remaining between them. CDR3 loop: CASSPQGVVNTEAFF. In nucleotides, the CDR3 is TGTGCCAGCAGCCCGCAGGGCGTGGTGAACACTGAAGCTTTCTTT.

This clone has a count of ten or more. Here the CDR3 reads CASSLEGTFQPQHF. CDR3 coding DNA: TGTGCCAGCAGCTTAGAGGGGACATTTCAGCCCCAGCATTTT. The rearrangement uses TRBV7-9 and TRBJ1-5; possibly TRBD1 for D (6 bases). The CDR3 runs to 14 residues. Trimming cost V 1 base and J 6 bases, with 10 bases left between them. Looked up from germline, CDR1 is SEHNR and CDR2 is FQNEAQ (reference sequence).